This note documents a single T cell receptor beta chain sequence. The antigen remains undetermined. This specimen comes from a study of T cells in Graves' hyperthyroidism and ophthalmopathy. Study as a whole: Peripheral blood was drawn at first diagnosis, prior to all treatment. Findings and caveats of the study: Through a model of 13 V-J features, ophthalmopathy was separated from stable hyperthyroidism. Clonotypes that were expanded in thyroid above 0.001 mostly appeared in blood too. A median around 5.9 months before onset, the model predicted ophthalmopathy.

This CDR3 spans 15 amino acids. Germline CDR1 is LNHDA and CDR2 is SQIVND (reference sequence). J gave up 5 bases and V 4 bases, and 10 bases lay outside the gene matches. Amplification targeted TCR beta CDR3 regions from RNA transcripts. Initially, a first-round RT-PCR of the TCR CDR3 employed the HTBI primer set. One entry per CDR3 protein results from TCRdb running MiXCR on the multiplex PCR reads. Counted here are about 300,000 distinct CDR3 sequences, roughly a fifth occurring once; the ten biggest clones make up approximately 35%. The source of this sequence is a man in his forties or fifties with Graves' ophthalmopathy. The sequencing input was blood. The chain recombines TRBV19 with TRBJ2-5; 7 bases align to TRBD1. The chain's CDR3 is CASSRNRGERETQYF. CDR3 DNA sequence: TGTGCCAGTAGTAGAAACAGGGGAGAGCGGGAGACCCAGTACTTC.